Each of the 25 T cell receptor beta chains below was sequenced from the same sample in a study of T cells after posttransplantation cyclophosphamide. Data came from immunoSEQ multiplex PCR; TCRdb stores just in-frame clones and leaves some out. The sample shows approximately 45,000 clones, roughly 87% of them seen only once. Cyclophosphamide on days +3 and +4 followed busulfan-fludarabine conditioning and a marrow graft. Source: PBMCs, taken just over 60 days after allogeneic stem cell transplant with posttransplant cyclophosphamide. The receptors here all came from a male patient aged 60-70 years who received an allogeneic stem cell transplant from a related donor and was CMV-positive. Some T cells may be provided by the graft donor.

V usage is TRBV12-5 and J usage is TRBJ1-2, with D unclear. The germline V and J ends were trimmed by 2 bases and 7 bases, with 8 bases remaining between them. The germline V gene encodes CDR1 LGHNT and CDR2 FRNRAP. The CDR3 loop spans 12 amino acids. CDR3 protein: CASGLSGFGYTF. CDR3 nucleotides: TGTGCTAGTGGTTTGTCCGGGTTTGGCTACACCTTC.

V is TRBV9 and J is TRBJ1-1, with D tentatively TRBD1 (5 bases). The CDR3 has 15 amino acids. Trimming took off 3 bases at V and 0 bases at J, with 12 bases between the two ends. The germline gives CDR1 SGDLS, CDR2 YYNGEE. CDR3 sequence (DNA): TGTGCCAGCAGCGAGGACACATTCATGAACACTGAAGCTTTCTTT. It specifies CASSEDTFMNTEAFF.

The chain carries TRBV19 and TRBJ2-5; 7 nucleotides match TRBD1. Germline CDR1 is LNHDA and CDR2 is SQIVND (reference sequence). The CDR3 has 13 residues. Losses at the gene ends were 6 bases for V and 5 bases for J; bases not matched to a gene: 6. The CDR3 spells CASSRLRGETQYF. CDR3 nucleotide sequence: TGTGCCAGTAGCCGCCTCAGGGGGGAGACCCAGTACTTC.

This clone is a singleton in its sample. The rearrangement links TRBV6-5 to TRBJ2-1; 11 bases are a match to TRBD2. This CDR3 has 14 residues. Germline CDR1 reads MNHEY; CDR2 reads SVGAGI. V was clipped by 7 bases and J by 8 bases; unmatched bases: 7. CDR3 in amino acids: CASIRLAGRHEQFF. DNA of the CDR3: TGTGCCAGCATCAGACTAGCGGGGCGGCATGAGCAGTTCTTC.

The chain uses TRBV9 and TRBJ2-3, with D possibly matching TRBD1 (6 bases). CDR1 and CDR2 (germline): SGDLS, YYNGEE. There are 15 residues in the CDR3. Trimming cost V 4 bases and J 0 bases, with 12 bases left between them. The CDR3 nucleotides read TGTGCCAGCAGCCCCGGGACAACCAGCACAGATACGCAGTATTTT. This gives the protein CASSPGTTSTDTQYF.

CDR3 DNA: TGCGCCAGCAGCCTAAAGACAGGGGCCGACTATAACTATGGCTACACCTTC. Residues: CASSLKTGADYNYGYTF. This rearrangement joins TRBV4-1 to TRBJ1-2; 8 bases agree with TRBD1. This CDR3 is built from 17 residues. Germline V CDR1 and CDR2: MGHRA, YSYEKL. The V segment lost 4 bases and the J segment 1 base; nucleotides outside the gene matches: 11.

As concerns this clone: The sample holds other DNA sequences that translate to the same CDR3. The J gene is TRBJ1-2, the V gene TRBV29-1; 12 bases line up with TRBD1. The CDR3 contains 15 residues. Germline values: CDR1 SQVTM, CDR2 ANQGSEA. V trimming: 1 base; J trimming: 6 bases; junction bases outside the gene matches: 6. CDR3 in amino acids: CSVEGGTGGHDGYTF. CDR3 bases: TGCAGCGTTGAAGGCGGGACAGGGGGCCATGATGGCTACACCTTC.

The sample holds one count of this clone. V usage is TRBV19 and J usage is TRBJ1-6; 7 nucleotides agree with TRBD1. The CDR3 loop spans 14 amino acids. V lost 7 bases to trimming and J lost 5 bases; unmatched junction nucleotides: 5. Germline-derived CDR1 and CDR2 are LNHDA and SQIVND (reference sequence). CDR3 loop: CASIRQGDNSPLHF. As DNA, the CDR3 is TGTGCCAGTATTAGACAGGGTGATAATTCACCCCTCCACTTT.

The CDR3 DNA reads as TGTGCCAGTAGGACCCCAAGCGGGAATGAGCAGTTCTTC. Its protein product is CASRTPSGNEQFF. The chain employs TRBV19 and TRBJ2-1, with D possibly matching TRBD2 (6 bases). The germline V gene encodes CDR1 LNHDA and CDR2 SQIVND (reference sequence). Between the trimmed V and J ends, which lost 6 bases and 7 bases, there was a span of 13 bases. The CDR3 is 13 amino acids.

The V call is TRBV6-5, the J call TRBJ1-6, with 7 bases that match TRBD1. V lost 5 bases and J lost 6; bases outside the gene matches: 7. CDR1 and CDR2 (germline): MNHEY, SVGAGI. CDR3 length: 15 residues. DNA of the CDR3: TGTGCCAGCAGTCGGAACAGGGGAAGTAATTCACCCCTCCACTTT. This encodes CASSRNRGSNSPLHF.

This chain links TRBV7-2 with TRBJ1-1; weak D call: TRBD1 (5 bases). The germline V gene has CDR1 SGHTA and CDR2 FQGNSA. The CDR3 is made up of 18 amino acids. Trimming removed 5 bases from V and 3 bases from J, with 25 bases in between. Here the CDR3 DNA reads TGTGCCAGCAGCATTCGTGTGTGGCAGGGTGGTGGGGACACTGAAGCTTTCTTT. This encodes CASSIRVWQGGGDTEAFF.

The chain links TRBV29-1 to TRBJ2-6, with TRBD1 identical over 9 bases. This CDR3 is built from 15 residues. Germline CDR1 SQVTM, CDR2 ANQGSEA. V lost 6 bases to trimming and J lost 1 base; unmatched junction nucleotides: 4. The CDR3 spells CSVGTGSSGANVLTF. Written as DNA, the CDR3 is TGCAGCGTCGGGACAGGGAGTTCTGGGGCCAACGTCCTGACTTTC.

The gene calls are TRBV9 and TRBJ2-1; D is possibly TRBD2 (5 bases). CDR1 and CDR2 from the germline V gene are SGDLS and YYNGEE. Trimming took off 0 bases at V and 10 bases at J, with 11 bases between the two ends. The CDR3 runs to 13 residues. The CDR3 is CASSVEEEREQFF. The CDR3 nucleotides are TGTGCCAGCAGCGTAGAGGAGGAAAGAGAGCAGTTCTTC.

The chain combines TRBV28 with TRBJ1-3, with TRBD1 identical over 7 bases. The CDR3 spans 16 residues. Germline V gene sequence: CDR1 MDHEN, CDR2 SYDVKM. V was pared by 3 bases and J by 2 bases, with 7 bases of the junction left unmatched. The CDR3 is CASSFDRVQTGNTIYF. In DNA, the CDR3 is TGTGCCAGCAGTTTCGACAGGGTCCAAACTGGAAACACCATATATTTT.

The CDR3 bases are TGTGCCAGCAGCCAAGGGGCCGAGGGGGCTGAAGCTTTCTTT. Amino acids: CASSQGAEGAEAFF. The rearrangement links TRBV4-2 to TRBJ1-1, with D perhaps TRBD1 (6 bases). The V end was cut by 1 base, the J end by 6 bases, with 12 bases between. Germline V lookup: CDR1 LGHNA, CDR2 YNFKEQ. There are 14 residues in the CDR3.

The V and J genes are TRBV27 and TRBJ2-5; TRBD1 matches at 7 bases. The DNA end is more similar to TRBJ2-7, so the J call may be wrong. Germline V gene data show CDR1 as MNHEY and CDR2 as SMNVEV (reference sequence). The CDR3 has 15 residues. The DNA of the CDR3 is TGTGCCAGCAGATTAGGACAGGTCAGCTCCTACGAGCAGTACTTC. It translates to CASRLGQVSSYEQYF.

This rearrangement joins TRBV30 to TRBJ2-3, with TRBD1 matching over 9 bases. The V gene end was trimmed by 7 bases and the J gene end by 9 bases; junction bases not matched to a gene: 8. Germline lookup yields CDR1 GTSNPN and CDR2 SVGIG (reference sequence). The CDR3 extends over 12 amino acids. In nucleotides, the CDR3 is TGTGCCTACGGGACAGGGCTTAAAACGCAGTATTTT. This gives the protein CAYGTGLKTQYF. The variable domain in full, completed from reference TRBV30 and TRBJ2-3, reads SQTIHQWPATLVQPVGSPLSLECTVEGTSNPNLYWYRQAAGRGLQLLFYSVGIGQISSEVPQNLSASRPQDRQFILSSKKLLLSDSGFYLCAYGTGLKTQYFGPGTRLTVL.

V gene TRBV30 combines with J gene TRBJ2-1; D is uncertain. The CDR3 has 14 amino acids. V was cut by 1 base and J by 2 bases, with 9 bases left in between. CDR1 is GTSNPN, CDR2 SVGIG, per germline (reference sequence). The CDR3 sequence: CAWSGSVTYNEQFF. Written as DNA, the CDR3 is TGTGCCTGGAGTGGCTCAGTGACCTACAATGAGCAGTTCTTC.

J is TRBJ2-5 and V is TRBV5-1; 11 bases align to TRBD2. Germline V CDR1 and CDR2: SGHRS, YFSETQ. V shed 7 bases and J 1 base; nucleotides not matched to a gene: 9. The CDR3 is made up of 16 amino acids. CDR3 region: CASVRLAGGPQETQYF. The CDR3 DNA is TGCGCCAGCGTTCGGCTAGCGGGGGGCCCCCAAGAGACCCAGTACTTC.

This chain links TRBV27 with TRBJ2-4; TRBD2 matches at 7 bases. V shed 8 bases, J shed 8 bases, and the junction held 12 bases outside the gene matches. This CDR3 is built from 14 residues. Germline V gene data show CDR1 as MNHEY and CDR2 as SMNVEV (reference sequence). The CDR3 protein is CASASGPRGDIQYF. The DNA for the CDR3 is TGTGCCAGCGCCTCCGGGCCTCGGGGGGACATTCAGTACTTC.

This chain uses TRBV19 with TRBJ1-1; 11 bases fit TRBD1. Germline CDR1 and CDR2: LNHDA and SQIVND (reference sequence). The CDR3 contains 18 residues. V gave up 8 bases and J gave up 0 bases; unmatched junction bases: 14. The CDR3 bases are TGTGCCAGTCTGAAACGGACAGGGGGCGGAATGTTGAACACTGAAGCTTTCTTT. Amino acid sequence: CASLKRTGGGMLNTEAFF.

The chain is built from TRBV6-6 and TRBJ1-5; 8 bases agree with TRBD1. Unmatched junction bases numbered 4, after V lost 5 bases and J lost 4 bases. Germline CDR1 is MNHNY and CDR2 is SVGAGI (reference sequence). The CDR3 contains 14 residues. CDR3 residues: CASSITGGNQPQHF. The CDR3 nucleotides read TGTGCCAGCAGTATAACAGGGGGAAATCAGCCCCAGCATTTT.

As regards this clone: Other DNA variants within this sample encode the same CDR3. V and J are TRBV5-1 and TRBJ1-2, with a possible D match to TRBD1 (6 bases). V was trimmed by 2 bases and J by 3 bases, leaving 8 bases between them. This CDR3 is built from 13 residues. Looked up from germline, CDR1 is SGHRS and CDR2 is YFSETQ. This CDR3 is CASSLAGDYGYTF. Here the CDR3 DNA reads TGCGCCAGCAGCTTAGCAGGGGACTATGGCTACACCTTC.

V and J are TRBV5-1 and TRBJ1-4; D is undetermined. CDR1 is SGHRS, CDR2 YFSETQ, per germline. The CDR3 runs to 17 residues. Trimming left V 4 bases short and J 4 bases short, with 20 bases between. In nucleotides, the CDR3 is TGCGCCAGCAGCCCCCAAGTAGCACACTTCGATAATGAAAAACTGTTTTTT. Translating it yields CASSPQVAHFDNEKLFF.

This rearrangement joins TRBV9 to TRBJ2-1, with TRBD2 matching 10 bases. The CDR3 extends over 20 amino acids. J gave up 0 bases and V 0 bases, and 12 bases lay outside the gene matches. The germline CDR1 and CDR2 sequences are SGDLS and YYNGEE. For the CDR3, the DNA is TGTGCCAGCAGCGTAGCGCTAACTAGCGGGGCCCGTAGCTCCTACAATGAGCAGTTCTTC. Protein: CASSVALTSGARSSYNEQFF.